These T cell receptor beta chains were read from a single sample in a study of control samples from healthy donors and cancer patients. Sequencing used immunoSEQ multiplex PCR; TCRdb keeps in-frame clones, though not all of them. The sample holds 100,000 to 150,000 clones, over 80% seen once. Source material: PBMCs. These receptor sequences come from a man older than 75 with head and neck cancer. CDR3s include the opening cysteine and the closing phenylalanine or tryptophan. The D gene is left open where the match is weak. Clone size is stated in some rows and not others, as once, few, many or a class when expanded.

size	V	D	J	CDR3	DNA
NA	TRBV9	NA	TRBJ2-4	CASSATATVNIQYF	TGTGCCAGCAGCGCGACAGCTACGGTAAACATTCAGTACTTC
NA	TRBV6-6	TRBD1	TRBJ1-5	CASSSGQGAQNQPQHF	TGTGCCAGCAGTTCGGGACAGGGGGCGCAGAATCAGCCCCAGCATTTT
NA	TRBV30	NA	TRBJ1-6	CAWTGGDNSPLHF	TGTGCCTGGACGGGGGGGGATAATTCACCCCTCCACTTT
NA	TRBV6-1	NA	TRBJ1-1	CASSDRHMNTEAFF	TGTGCCAGCAGTGACAGACACATGAACACTGAAGCTTTCTTT
NA	TRBV4-2	TRBD1	TRBJ1-5	CASSAQGGSNQPQHF	TGTGCCAGCAGCGCTCAGGGGGGGAGCAATCAGCCCCAGCATTTT
NA	TRBV7-9	TRBD1	TRBJ1-1	CASSVGQGGTEAFF	TGTGCCAGCAGCGTTGGACAGGGGGGCACTGAAGCTTTCTTT
NA	TRBV5-5	TRBD2	TRBJ2-3	CASSRSGGAADTQYF	TGTGCCAGCAGCCGTAGCGGGGGGGCGGCGGATACGCAGTATTTT
NA	TRBV7-9	NA	TRBJ1-3	CALGTASGNTIYF	TGTGCCCTTGGAACCGCGTCAGGAAACACCATATATTTT
NA	TRBV5-8	NA	TRBJ1-5	CASSYAGQGGQPQHF	TGTGCCAGCAGCTATGCGGGGCAGGGAGGCCAGCCCCAGCATTTT
NA	TRBV3-1/TRBV3-2	NA	TRBJ1-6	CASSLQGGDSPLHF	TGTGCCAGCAGCCTACAGGGTGGGGATTCACCCCTCCACTTT
NA	TRBV18	NA	TRBJ2-7	CASSPGLPGLGEQYF	TGTGCCAGCTCACCAGGGCTACCCGGCTTAGGGGAGCAGTACTTC
NA	TRBV29-1	NA	TRBJ1-1	CSVGGDGRRNTEAFF	TGCAGCGTCGGAGGGGATGGCAGACGAAACACTGAAGCTTTCTTT
NA	TRBV29-1	TRBD1	TRBJ1-2	CSVAGQGRDYGYTF	TGCAGCGTTGCGGGACAGGGTCGCGACTATGGCTACACCTTC
NA	TRBV19	TRBD2	TRBJ2-7	CASSIAGGAYEQYF	TGTGCCAGTAGTATAGCCGGGGGGGCCTACGAGCAGTACTTC
NA	TRBV19	NA	TRBJ1-6	CASSFIDNSPLHF	TGTGCCAGTAGTTTTATCGATAATTCACCCCTCCACTTT
NA	TRBV18	NA	TRBJ1-5	CASSLKRDKSNQPQHF	TGTGCCAGCTCTCTCAAAAGGGACAAGAGCAATCAGCCCCAGCATTTT
once	TRBV14	NA	TRBJ2-2	CASSPGHVGTGELFF	TGTGCCAGCAGCCCGGGACACGTGGGAACCGGGGAGCTGTTTTTT
NA	TRBV6-5	NA	TRBJ1-3	CASRPTGGNTIYF	TGTGCCAGCAGACCAACAGGGGGAAACACCATATATTTT
NA	TRBV5-4	NA	TRBJ1-6	CASSLAGFGSPLHF	TGTGCCAGCAGCTTGGCGGGGTTCGGTTCACCCCTCCACTTT
once	TRBV14	NA	TRBJ1-3	CASSGRGAGNTIYF	TGTGCCAGCAGCGGTCGGGGAGCTGGAAACACCATATATTTT
NA	TRBV7-2	TRBD1	TRBJ2-3	CASSPRQGPTDTQYF	TGTGCCAGCAGCCCCCGACAGGGGCCCACAGATACGCAGTATTTT
NA	TRBV5-1	TRBD1	TRBJ2-5	CASSLGGGSQETQYF	TGCGCCAGCAGCTTGGGAGGGGGCTCCCAAGAGACCCAGTACTTC
NA	TRBV18	TRBD2	TRBJ2-7	CASSPPGLAYEQYF	TGTGCCAGCTCACCTCCGGGACTAGCCTACGAGCAGTACTTC
NA	TRBV5-4	NA	TRBJ2-7	CASSLDHGGYEQYF	TGTGCCAGCAGCCTGGACCACGGAGGCTACGAGCAGTACTTC
few	TRBV19	TRBD2	TRBJ2-7	CASSTLTSGKAEQYF	TGTGCCAGTAGTACCCTGACTAGCGGGAAGGCCGAGCAGTACTTC
NA	TRBV5-5	NA	TRBJ1-1	CASSLDLTGRRTEAFF	TGTGCCAGCAGCTTGGACCTTACAGGGCGGAGGACTGAAGCTTTCTTT
NA	TRBV4-3	NA	TRBJ1-2	CASSQVREQPIYGYTF	TGCGCCAGCAGCCAAGTCAGGGAGCAACCTATCTATGGCTACACCTTC
NA	TRBV21-1	NA	TRBJ2-2	CASSIVGHSTGELFF	TGTGCCAGCAGCATAGTAGGGCACTCCACCGGGGAGCTGTTTTTT
NA	TRBV12-3/TRBV12-4	NA	TRBJ2-3	CASSPGTQYF	TGTGCCAGCAGCCCAGGGACGCAGTATTTT
NA	TRBV4-3	TRBD2	TRBJ2-7	CASSRLAGYEQYF	TGCGCCAGCAGCCGACTAGCGGGGTACGAGCAGTACTTC
NA	TRBV5-1	NA	TRBJ1-2	CASSLGFGGDYGYTF	TGCGCCAGCAGCTTGGGTTTTGGAGGGGACTATGGCTACACCTTC
NA	TRBV4-3	NA	TRBJ2-7	CASSQDQSPGREQYF	TGCGCCAGCAGCCAAGATCAGAGTCCAGGACGCGAGCAGTACTTC
NA	TRBV7-9	TRBD1	TRBJ1-2	CASSSQSRTGGYGYTF	TGTGCCAGCAGCTCCCAGTCAAGGACAGGGGGCTATGGCTACACCTTC
NA	TRBV28	TRBD1	TRBJ1-2	CASSSPTGVAYGYTF	TGTGCCAGCAGTTCGCCGACAGGGGTAGCCTATGGCTACACCTTC
NA	TRBV19	NA	TRBJ2-4	CASTPLAGSAKNIQYF	TGTGCCAGTACCCCCCTGGCAGGGTCGGCCAAAAACATTCAGTACTTC
few	TRBV14	NA	TRBJ1-5	CASSPWGDNQPQHF	TGTGCCAGCAGCCCTTGGGGGGATAATCAGCCCCAGCATTTT
once	TRBV5-8	NA	TRBJ2-7	CASSLSPPVVYEQYF	TGTGCCAGCAGCTTGAGTCCTCCTGTCGTCTACGAGCAGTACTTC
once	TRBV12-3/TRBV12-4	NA	TRBJ2-4	CASRGLEGIQYF	TGTGCCAGCAGGGGGCTAGAAGGCATTCAGTACTTC
NA	TRBV5-5	TRBD1	TRBJ1-5	CASSFGTGGFQPQHF	TGTGCCAGCAGCTTCGGGACAGGGGGCTTTCAGCCCCAGCATTTT
NA	TRBV10-2	TRBD1	TRBJ1-1	CASSESTGTGIFGAEAFF	TGCGCCAGCAGTGAATCGACCGGGACAGGGATATTTGGCGCTGAAGCTTTCTTT
NA	TRBV7-2	NA	TRBJ1-5	CASSFLSWDNNQPQHF	TGTGCCAGCAGCTTCCTGTCCTGGGACAACAATCAGCCCCAGCATTTT
NA	TRBV28	NA	TRBJ1-6	CASSSPSPLHF	TGTGCCAGCAGTTCCCCTTCACCCCTCCACTTT
once	TRBV3-1/TRBV3-2	NA	TRBJ1-1	CASSQSFRREGTEAFF	TGTGCCAGCAGCCAATCGTTTCGCCGGGAAGGGACTGAAGCTTTCTTT
NA	TRBV12-3/TRBV12-4	NA	TRBJ1-5	CASSHPGTPPHF	TGTGCCAGCAGCCACCCGGGCACCCCGCCGCATTTT
NA	TRBV5-5	NA	TRBJ2-2	CASSLRQGHGELFF	TGTGCCAGCAGCCTGAGGCAGGGCCACGGGGAGCTGTTTTTT
NA	TRBV11-3	TRBD1	TRBJ1-1	CASSGTGGNTEAFF	TGTGCCAGCAGCGGGACAGGGGGGAACACTGAAGCTTTCTTT
NA	TRBV2	NA	TRBJ1-2	CASSDVWEQGGYTF	TGTGCCAGCAGTGATGTGTGGGAACAAGGGGGCTACACCTTC
NA	TRBV18	NA	TRBJ2-7	CASSPGREDEQYF	TGTGCCAGCTCACCAGGCAGGGAGGACGAGCAGTACTTC
NA	TRBV4-1	NA	TRBJ1-1	CASSPSAAGSEAFF	TGCGCCAGCAGCCCCTCAGCGGCAGGTTCTGAAGCTTTCTTT